This entry features one T cell receptor beta chain sequence. What it recognizes is unknown. The data derive from a study of T cells in tuberculosis. Study observations and caveats: Active tuberculosis alpha repertoires lay closer to GMM-specific TCRs than controls'. A GMM-specific repertoire classifier reached 75% to 90% accuracy, AUROC roughly 0.87.

Generated by immunoSEQ multiplex PCR, the TCRdb table keeps only in-frame clones and is missing some. The sample lists about 10,000 clones; roughly 94% were seen once. With 5 bases clipped from V and 4 bases from J, the junction kept 10 bases outside the gene matches. The CDR3 is made up of 15 amino acids. Germline values: CDR1 LNHDA, CDR2 SQIVND (reference sequence). J is TRBJ2-7 and V is TRBV19; 8 nucleotides agree with TRBD2. The sample taken for sequencing was PBMCs. The TCR was taken from an adult with tuberculosis. Here the CDR3 reads CASSPPGTRRYEQYF. The CDR3 region has the DNA TGTGCCAGTAGTCCTCCAGGGACTAGGAGGTACGAGCAGTACTTC.